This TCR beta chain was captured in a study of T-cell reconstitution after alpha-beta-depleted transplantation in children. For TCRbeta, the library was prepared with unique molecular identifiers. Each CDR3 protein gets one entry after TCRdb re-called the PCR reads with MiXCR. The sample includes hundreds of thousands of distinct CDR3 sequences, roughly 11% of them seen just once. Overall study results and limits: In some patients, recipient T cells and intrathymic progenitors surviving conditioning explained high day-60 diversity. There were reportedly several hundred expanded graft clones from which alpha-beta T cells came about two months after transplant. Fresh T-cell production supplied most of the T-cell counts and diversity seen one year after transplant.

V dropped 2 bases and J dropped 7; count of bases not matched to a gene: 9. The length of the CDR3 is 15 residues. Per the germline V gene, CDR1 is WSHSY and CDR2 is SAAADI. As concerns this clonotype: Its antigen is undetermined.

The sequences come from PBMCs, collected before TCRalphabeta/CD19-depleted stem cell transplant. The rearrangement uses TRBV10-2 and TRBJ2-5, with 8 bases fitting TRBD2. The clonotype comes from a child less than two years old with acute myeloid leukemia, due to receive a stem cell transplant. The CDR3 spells CASSEPAGGFGTQYF. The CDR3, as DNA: TGCGCCAGCAGTGAGCCTGCGGGAGGATTTGGGACCCAGTACTTC.